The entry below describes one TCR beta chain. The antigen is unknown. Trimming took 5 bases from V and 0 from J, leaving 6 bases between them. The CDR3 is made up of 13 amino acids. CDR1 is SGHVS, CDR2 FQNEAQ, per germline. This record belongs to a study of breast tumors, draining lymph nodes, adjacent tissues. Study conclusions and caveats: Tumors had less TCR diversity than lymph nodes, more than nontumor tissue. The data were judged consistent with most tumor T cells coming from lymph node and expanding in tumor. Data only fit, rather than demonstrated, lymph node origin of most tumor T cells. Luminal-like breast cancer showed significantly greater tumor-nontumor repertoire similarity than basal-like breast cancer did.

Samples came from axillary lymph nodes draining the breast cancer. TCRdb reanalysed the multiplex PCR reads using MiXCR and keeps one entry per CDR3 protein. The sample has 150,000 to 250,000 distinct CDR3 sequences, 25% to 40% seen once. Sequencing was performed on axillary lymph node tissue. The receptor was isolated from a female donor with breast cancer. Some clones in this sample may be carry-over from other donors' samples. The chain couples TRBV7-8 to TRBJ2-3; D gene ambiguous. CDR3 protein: CASSGSSTDTQYF. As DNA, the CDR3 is TGTGCCAGCAGCGGCAGCAGCACAGATACGCAGTATTTT.